The T cell receptor (beta chain) under discussion was sequenced for a study of OX40 agonist ivuxolimab in advanced cancers. About the investigation overall: Ivuxolimab was an agonistic, fully human IgG2 monoclonal antibody directed against OX40 (CD134), a costimulatory receptor. Intravenous ivuxolimab was administered to patients every 2 weeks at six dose levels: 0.01, 0.1, 0.3, 1.5, 3 and 10 mg/kg. Among the roughly 52 dose-escalation patients, around 20 had hepatocellular carcinoma, approximately 15 melanoma, 9 renal cell carcinoma and 9 head and neck cancer. In the dose-escalation cohort, approximately 83% of patients were male, and the mean age was around 65 years with a range of roughly 20 to 79. Prior anti-PD-1, anti-PD-L1 or anti-CTLA-4 therapy was permitted, and checkpoint inhibitors had been received by less than 45% of dose-escalation patients. Three dose-escalation patients achieved partial responses, one with hepatocellular carcinoma and two with cutaneous melanoma. Peripheral TCRbeta sequencing aimed to test whether ivuxolimab altered TCR sequence diversity and caused clonal T-cell expansion. The paper describes the monotherapy dose-escalation part (N of about 52 patients) of the phase I trial of ivuxolimab. Overall results and qualifications from the work: Low levels of normalized T-cell clonal expansion were also seen in some patients who did not respond. Partial responders in the 0.1-3.0 mg/kg groups had among the lowest normalized peripheral clonal expansion, especially among CD8+ T cells. The antigen specificity of the peripheral T cells that underwent clonal expansion was not determined. At doses of 0.1 to 3.0 mg/kg, clonal expansion of both CD4+ and CD8+ blood T cells was observed from baseline to week 6. After ivuxolimab, CD8+ T cells had more expanded clones than CD4+ T cells on average.

The CDR3 starts with the cysteine, ends with the phenylalanine, and has 14 residues. Only the CDR3 DNA stays, 42 bases, in frame from base 1. The germline V gene encodes CDR1 MNHNY and CDR2 SVGAGI (reference sequence). The junction carries 17 bases between V and J, which are trimmed by 6 bases and 5 bases respectively. The table lists this clone with a count of one. Its recognized antigen is unknown. Base qualities are not provided; no much larger clone lies one nucleotide away. Patients with autoimmune disease history or receiving systemic immunosuppression were excluded from the trial. Peripheral blood for TCR sequencing was drawn from every dose cohort at baseline, at cycle 4 day 1 and at cycle 7 day 1. The samples were taken from a phase I, first-in-human, multicenter, open-label dose-escalation trial of ivuxolimab. Adults with locally advanced or metastatic head and neck squamous cell, hepatocellular, melanoma or renal cell carcinoma were enrolled in the trial. Before TCR sequencing, CD4+ T cells and CD8+ T cells were sorted from peripheral blood as separate populations.

For sequencing of the TCRbeta CDR3 region, genomic DNA was extracted from the sorted cells. The immunoSEQ Assay was used for sequencing of TCRbeta CDR3 regions. Here the immuneACCESS table is served through TCRdb, limited to in-frame sequences with V and J called. Missing clones are a known gap in these copies; in checked studies unresolved V genes cover under half, and the rest lacks a known reason. Present in this sample are about 42,000 clones, roughly nine tenths of which were seen just once. The ten largest clones represent 4% to 5% of the sample. The chain is assembled from TRBV6-6 and TRBJ2-7, with the identity of the D gene unclear. This clonotype was sampled from an adult with an advanced solid tumor such as melanoma, head and neck, liver or kidney cancer. This specimen was CD4+ or CD8+ T cells sorted from blood, taken in a trial of the OX40 agonist ivuxolimab. The DNA sequence is as follows: TGTGCCAGCAGGTCCCCCCCGTTCATCGACGAGCAGTACTTC. It translates as CASRSPPFIDEQYF.